This T cell receptor (beta chain) is from a study of graft-versus-host responses after intestinal transplantation. Findings and limits, study-wide: Peak circulating GvH clone levels tracked with early post-transplant HvG declines.

The repertoire was sequenced with immunoSEQ multiplex PCR; TCRdb's copy has only in-frame clones and lacks some. The sample has tens of thousands of clones; approximately 95% are singletons. Germline CDR1 is MNHGY and CDR2 is SVAAGI. V was pared by 8 bases and J by 6 bases, with 2 bases of the junction left unmatched. The CDR3 totals 11 residues. Points on this clone: Its target is unknown.

The chain uses TRBV6-9 and TRBJ1-2; 8 bases are a match to TRBD1. This specimen was PBMCs, taken 156 days after intestinal transplant. This TCR derives from a human patient who received an intestinal transplant, so some T cells may come from the graft donor. CDR3 residues: CASQGADGYTF. As DNA, the CDR3 is TGTGCCAGCCAGGGGGCGGATGGCTACACCTTC.